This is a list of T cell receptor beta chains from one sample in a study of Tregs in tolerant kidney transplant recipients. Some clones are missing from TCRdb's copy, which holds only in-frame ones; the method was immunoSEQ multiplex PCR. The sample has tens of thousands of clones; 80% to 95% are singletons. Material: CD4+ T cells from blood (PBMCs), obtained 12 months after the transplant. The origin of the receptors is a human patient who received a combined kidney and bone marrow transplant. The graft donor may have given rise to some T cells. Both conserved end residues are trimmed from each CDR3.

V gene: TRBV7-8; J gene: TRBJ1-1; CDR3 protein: ASSSIQGNTEAF
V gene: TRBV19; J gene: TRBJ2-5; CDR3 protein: ASSIGRGLQETQY
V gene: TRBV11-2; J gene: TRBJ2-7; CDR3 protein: ASSLAYRYEQY
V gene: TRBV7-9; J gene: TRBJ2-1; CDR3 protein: ASSFQAGAHNEQF
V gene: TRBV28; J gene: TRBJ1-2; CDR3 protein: ASSPAGSGSGSYGYT
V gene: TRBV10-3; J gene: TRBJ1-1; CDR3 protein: AIRQGAGTEAF
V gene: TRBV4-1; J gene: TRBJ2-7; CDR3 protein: ASSPRALAGSPGVVQY
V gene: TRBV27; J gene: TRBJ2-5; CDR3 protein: ASRGAASQETQY
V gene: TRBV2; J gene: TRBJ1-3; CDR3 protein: ASRRDRGPGNTIY
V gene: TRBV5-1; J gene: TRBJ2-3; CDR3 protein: ASSLGQGADTQY
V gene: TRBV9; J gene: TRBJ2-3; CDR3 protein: ASSVDWRISTDTQY
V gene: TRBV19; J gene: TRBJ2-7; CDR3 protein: ASSVRGYEQY
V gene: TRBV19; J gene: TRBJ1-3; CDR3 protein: ASRSQGNFGNTIY
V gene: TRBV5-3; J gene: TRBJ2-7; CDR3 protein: ARSLGRGQGAYEQY
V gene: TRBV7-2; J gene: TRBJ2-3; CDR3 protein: ASCRIALDTQY
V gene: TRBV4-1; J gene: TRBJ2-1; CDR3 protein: ASSQGRLAGRNEQF
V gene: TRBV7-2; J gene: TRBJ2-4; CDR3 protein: ASSLARVSKNIQY
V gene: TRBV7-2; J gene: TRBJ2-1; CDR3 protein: ASSLRRGANEQF
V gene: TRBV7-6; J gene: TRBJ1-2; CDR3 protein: ASSSSRTGPSNYGYT
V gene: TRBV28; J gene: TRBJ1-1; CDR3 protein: ASSRTPGRNTEAF
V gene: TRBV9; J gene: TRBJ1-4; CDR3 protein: ASSRELVGSPF
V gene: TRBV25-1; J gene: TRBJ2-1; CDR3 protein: ASSVGGGKGGEQF
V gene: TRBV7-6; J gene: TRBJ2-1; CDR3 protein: ASSLFGSSYETHDEQF
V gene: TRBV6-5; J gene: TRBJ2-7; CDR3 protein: ASSYPGTRSYEQY
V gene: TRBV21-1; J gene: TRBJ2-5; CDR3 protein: ASPHRDRGRLETQY
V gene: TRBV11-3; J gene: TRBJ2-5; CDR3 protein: ASSISGLAGTQY
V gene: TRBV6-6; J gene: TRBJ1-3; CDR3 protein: ASSHGQFGNTIY
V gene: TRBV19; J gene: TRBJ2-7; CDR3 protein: ASSDGQGADIYEQY
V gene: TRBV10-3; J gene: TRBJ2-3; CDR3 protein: AISIRQGSRTDTQY
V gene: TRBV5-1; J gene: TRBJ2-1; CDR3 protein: ASSHGGSYNEQF
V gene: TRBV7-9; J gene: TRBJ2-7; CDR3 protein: ASSFKREHEQY
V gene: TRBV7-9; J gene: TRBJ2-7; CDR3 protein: ASSLGPGPSYEQY
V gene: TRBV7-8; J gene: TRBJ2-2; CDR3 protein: ASNRLAGVGGELF
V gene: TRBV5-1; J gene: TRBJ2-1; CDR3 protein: ASSLADGLAGGVQF
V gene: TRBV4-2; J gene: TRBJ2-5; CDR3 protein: ASSPLRYRGDQETQY
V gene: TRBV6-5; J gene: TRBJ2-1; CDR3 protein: ASSLQGAHNNEQF
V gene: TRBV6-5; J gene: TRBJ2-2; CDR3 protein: ASSMTGNAGELF
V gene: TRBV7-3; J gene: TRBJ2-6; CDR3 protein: ASSSGQAGANVLT
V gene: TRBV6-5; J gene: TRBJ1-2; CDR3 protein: ASGSGSGYT
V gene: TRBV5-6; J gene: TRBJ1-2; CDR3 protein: ASSFVGVEDYGYT
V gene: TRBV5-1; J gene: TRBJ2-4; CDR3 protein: ASSFTWDSKNIQY
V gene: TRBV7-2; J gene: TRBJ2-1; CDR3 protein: ASSLVGGAFEQF
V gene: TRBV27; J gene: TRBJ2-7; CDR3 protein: ASSSLGGGSYEQY
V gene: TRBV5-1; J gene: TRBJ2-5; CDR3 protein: ASSFGLAGEQETQY
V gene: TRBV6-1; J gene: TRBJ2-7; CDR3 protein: ASSFAGGASYEQY
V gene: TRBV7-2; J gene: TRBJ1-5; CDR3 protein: ASSLGQGQPQH
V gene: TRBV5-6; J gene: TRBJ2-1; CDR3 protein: ASSGNPGLAYNEQF
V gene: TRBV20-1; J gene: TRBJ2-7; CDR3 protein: SARLGNEQY
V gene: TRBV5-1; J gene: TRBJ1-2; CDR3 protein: ASSDRTGGYT
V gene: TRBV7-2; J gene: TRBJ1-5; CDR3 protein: ASSLVTANQPQH
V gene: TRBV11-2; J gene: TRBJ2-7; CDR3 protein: ASSFSGTSGGYEQY
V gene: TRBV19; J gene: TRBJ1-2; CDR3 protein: ASSIDTGYGYT
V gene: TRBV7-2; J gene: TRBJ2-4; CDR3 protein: ASSSRRDGENIQY